The rows below give T cell receptor beta chains drawn from one sample of a study of human T cells and chemical hapten exposure. TCRdb ran MiXCR on the RACE reads and lists one entry per CDR3 protein. This repertoire shows around 42,000 distinct CDR3 sequences, 9.5% to 10% found once; its top ten account for 14% to 15%. The input for sequencing was whole blood, taken in connection with sensitization to the hapten diphenylcyclopropenone (DPC). These receptors all come from a woman in her twenties or thirties with alopecia areata. Some clones in this sample may be carry-over from other donors' samples. Both conserved end residues are trimmed from each CDR3.

length	V	J	CDR3
13	TRBV28	TRBJ2-7	ASSFQGLKPYEQY
12	TRBV9	TRBJ2-7	ASSGSGVGYEQY
12	TRBV7-9	TRBJ2-3	ASSMWTATDTQY
15	TRBV12-3/TRBV12-4	TRBJ1-5	ASSFRLTGAGNQPQH
14	TRBV18	TRBJ2-3	ASSPLKVSGENTQY
12	TRBV5-4	TRBJ2-1	ASSLFGRLNEQF
13	TRBV6-2/TRBV6-3	TRBJ2-2	ASSSTGTPHWELF
12	TRBV27	TRBJ1-6	ASSPRGGGSPLH
12	TRBV9	TRBJ1-5	ASSEGHGNQPQH
9	TRBV19	TRBJ1-5	ASSTPSAQH
13	TRBV28	TRBJ2-4	ASSSGTSGKNIQY
13	TRBV30	TRBJ2-7	AWSVGGFVPYEQY
13	TRBV7-8	TRBJ2-7	ASSLEEGWSGEQY
11	TRBV7-2	TRBJ2-5	ASSLELSQTQY
15	TRBV27	TRBJ1-1	ASSLSPSGSLNTEAF
9	TRBV29-1	TRBJ1-2	SVGTGGGYT
17	TRBV3-1	TRBJ2-7	ASSPLTSGGALGPAKQY
14	TRBV7-6	TRBJ1-3	ASSSGTGNPGNTIY
12	TRBV6-5	TRBJ2-7	ASSPGQGHYEQY
15	TRBV5-5	TRBJ1-3	ASSRLQQLSSGNTIY
12	TRBV7-7	TRBJ2-7	ASSPTTRQDEQY
11	TRBV4-3	TRBJ2-7	ASGRGVGYEQY
9	TRBV27	TRBJ2-4	ASSGGGRGY
13	TRBV3-1	TRBJ1-5	ASSRGTGGEQPQH